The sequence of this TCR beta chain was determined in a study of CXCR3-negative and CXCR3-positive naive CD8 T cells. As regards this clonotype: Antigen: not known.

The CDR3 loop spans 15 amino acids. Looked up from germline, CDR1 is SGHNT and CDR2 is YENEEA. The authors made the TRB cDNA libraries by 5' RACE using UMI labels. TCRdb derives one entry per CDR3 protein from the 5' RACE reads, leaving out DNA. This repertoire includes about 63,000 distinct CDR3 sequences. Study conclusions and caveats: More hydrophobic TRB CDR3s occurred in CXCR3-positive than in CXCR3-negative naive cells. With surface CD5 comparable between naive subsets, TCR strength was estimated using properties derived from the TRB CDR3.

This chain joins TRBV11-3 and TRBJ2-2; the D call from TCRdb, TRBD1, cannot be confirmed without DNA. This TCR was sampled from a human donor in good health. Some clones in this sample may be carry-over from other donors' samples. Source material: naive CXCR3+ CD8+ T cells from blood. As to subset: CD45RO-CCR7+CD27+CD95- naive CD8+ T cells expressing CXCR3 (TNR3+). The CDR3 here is CASSLARGFTGELFF.